This T cell receptor beta chain came from a study of blood T cell repertoires in COVID-19. Study details: Sample material is recorded as cDNA or gDNA derived from T cells, B-cell-depleted T cells, or PBMCs.

Libraries were prepared by immunoSEQ multiplex PCR; TCRdb keeps only in-frame clonotypes and omits some of them. Here the sample spans tens of thousands of clones, 80% to 90% being singletons. The CDR3 is 13 residues long. Between the trimmed V and J ends, which lost 2 bases and 1 base, there was a span of 6 bases. Germline assignment: CDR1 SGDLS and CDR2 YYNGEE. The sequence came from a woman of 80 years or more with active or convalescent COVID-19. The sequencing input was peripheral blood. The chain joins TRBV9 to TRBJ1-1; D call uncertain. The CDR3 loop reads CASSVTANTEAFF. DNA for the CDR3: TGTGCCAGCAGCGTTACAGCGAACACTGAAGCTTTCTTT.